This T cell receptor (beta chain) came from a study of blood T cell repertoires in COVID-19. The CDR3 consists of 15 residues. Trimming pared 5 bases from V and 1 base from J, leaving 9 bases between. CDR1 LNHDA and CDR2 SQIVND come from the germline V gene (reference sequence). Libraries were prepared by immunoSEQ multiplex PCR; TCRdb keeps only in-frame clonotypes and omits some of them. The repertoire holds about 300,000 clones, with approximately 88% as singletons. The origin of this receptor is a human donor with COVID-19, enrolled during active disease. The donor label of this sample is uncertain. The chain carries TRBV19 and TRBJ2-6; weak D call: TRBD1 (6 bases). What was sequenced was peripheral blood. The CDR3: CASSPRGSGANVLTF. In nucleotides, the CDR3 is TGTGCCAGTAGTCCCAGGGGATCTGGGGCCAACGTCCTGACTTTC.